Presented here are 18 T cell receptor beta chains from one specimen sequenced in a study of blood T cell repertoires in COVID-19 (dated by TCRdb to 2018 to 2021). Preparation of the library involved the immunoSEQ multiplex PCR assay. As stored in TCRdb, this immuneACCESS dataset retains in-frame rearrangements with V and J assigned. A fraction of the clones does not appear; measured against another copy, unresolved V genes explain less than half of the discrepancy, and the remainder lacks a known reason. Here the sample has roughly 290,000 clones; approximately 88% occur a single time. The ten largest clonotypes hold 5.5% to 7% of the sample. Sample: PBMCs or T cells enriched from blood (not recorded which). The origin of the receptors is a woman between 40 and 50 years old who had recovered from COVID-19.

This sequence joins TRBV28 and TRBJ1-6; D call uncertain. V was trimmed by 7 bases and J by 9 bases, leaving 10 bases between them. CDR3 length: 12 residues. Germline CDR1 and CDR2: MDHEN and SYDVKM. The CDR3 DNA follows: TGTGCCAGCACACAGACACTTTCACCCCTCCACTTT. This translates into CASTQTLSPLHF. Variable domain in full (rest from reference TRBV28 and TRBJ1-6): DVKVTQSSRYLVKRTGEKVFLECVQDMDHENMFWYRQDPGLGLRLIYFSYDVKMKEKGDIPEGYSVSREKKERFSLILESASTNQTSMYLCASTQTLSPLHFGNGTRLTVT.

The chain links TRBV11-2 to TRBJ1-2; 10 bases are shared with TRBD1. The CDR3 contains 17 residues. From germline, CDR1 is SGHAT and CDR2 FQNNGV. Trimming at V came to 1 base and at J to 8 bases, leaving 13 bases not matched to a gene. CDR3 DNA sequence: TGTGCCAGCAGCTTAGGGCGTCCCGGGACAGGGGACAAGGGCTACACCTTC. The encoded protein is CASSLGRPGTGDKGYTF.

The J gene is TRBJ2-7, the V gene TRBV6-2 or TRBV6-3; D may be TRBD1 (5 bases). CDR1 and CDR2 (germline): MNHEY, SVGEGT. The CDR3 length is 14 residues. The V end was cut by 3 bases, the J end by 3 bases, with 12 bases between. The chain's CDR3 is CASSYEKGHYEQYF. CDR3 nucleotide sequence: TGTGCCAGCAGTTATGAGAAAGGACACTACGAGCAGTACTTC.

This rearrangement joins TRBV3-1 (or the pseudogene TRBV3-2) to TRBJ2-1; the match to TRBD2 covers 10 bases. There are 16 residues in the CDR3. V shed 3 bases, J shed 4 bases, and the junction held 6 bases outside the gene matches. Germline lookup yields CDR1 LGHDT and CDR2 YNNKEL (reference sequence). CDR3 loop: CASSQRKLAGYNEQFF. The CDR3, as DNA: TGTGCCAGCAGCCAGAGAAAACTAGCGGGGTACAATGAGCAGTTCTTC.

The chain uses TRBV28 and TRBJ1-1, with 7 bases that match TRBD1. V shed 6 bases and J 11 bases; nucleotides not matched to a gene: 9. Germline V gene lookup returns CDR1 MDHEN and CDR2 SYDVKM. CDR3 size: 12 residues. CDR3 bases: TGTGCCAGCAGCCGGAGTTGGACAGGCGCTTTCTTT. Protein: CASSRSWTGAFF.

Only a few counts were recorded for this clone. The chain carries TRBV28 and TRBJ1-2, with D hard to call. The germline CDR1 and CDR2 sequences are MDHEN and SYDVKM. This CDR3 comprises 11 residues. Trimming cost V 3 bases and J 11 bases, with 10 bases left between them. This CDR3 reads CASSFLEDYTF. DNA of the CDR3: TGTGCCAGCAGTTTTCTCGAGGATTACACCTTC.

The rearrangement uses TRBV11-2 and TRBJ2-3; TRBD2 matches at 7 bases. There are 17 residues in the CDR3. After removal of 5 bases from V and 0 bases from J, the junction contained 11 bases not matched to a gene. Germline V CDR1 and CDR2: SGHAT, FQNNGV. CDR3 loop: CASSTIGGGPSTDTQYF. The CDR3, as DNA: TGTGCCAGCAGCACAATTGGGGGGGGACCTAGCACAGATACGCAGTATTTT.

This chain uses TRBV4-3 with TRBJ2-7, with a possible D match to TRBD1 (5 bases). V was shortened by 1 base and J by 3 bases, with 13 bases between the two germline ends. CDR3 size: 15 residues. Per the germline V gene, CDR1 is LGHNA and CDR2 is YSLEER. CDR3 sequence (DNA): TGCGCCAGCAGCCAAGTTTATGGGGCCGGCTACGAGCAGTACTTC. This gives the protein CASSQVYGAGYEQYF.

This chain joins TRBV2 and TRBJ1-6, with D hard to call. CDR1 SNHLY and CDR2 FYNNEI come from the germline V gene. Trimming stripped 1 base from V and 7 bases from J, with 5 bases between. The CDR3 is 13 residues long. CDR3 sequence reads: CASSEVANSPLHF. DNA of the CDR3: TGTGCCAGCAGTGAAGTCGCGAATTCACCCCTCCACTTT.

The chain's CDR3 is CASSLQAERNTIYF. CDR3 nucleotide sequence: TGTGCCAGCAGCTTGCAGGCAGAAAGAAACACCATATATTTT. This sequence joins TRBV5-5 and TRBJ1-3; no reliable D call. The CDR3 runs to 14 residues. Trimming shortened V by 1 base and J by 5 bases, and 10 bases separated the two germline ends. Germline V gene data show CDR1 as SGHKS and CDR2 as YYEKEE (reference sequence).

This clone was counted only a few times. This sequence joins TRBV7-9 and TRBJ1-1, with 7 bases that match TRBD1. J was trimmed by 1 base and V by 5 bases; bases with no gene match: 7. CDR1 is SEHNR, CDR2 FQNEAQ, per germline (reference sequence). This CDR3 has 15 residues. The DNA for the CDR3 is TGTGCCAGCAGCCACGGGGCAGGGGGGAACACTGAAGCTTTCTTT. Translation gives CASSHGAGGNTEAFF.

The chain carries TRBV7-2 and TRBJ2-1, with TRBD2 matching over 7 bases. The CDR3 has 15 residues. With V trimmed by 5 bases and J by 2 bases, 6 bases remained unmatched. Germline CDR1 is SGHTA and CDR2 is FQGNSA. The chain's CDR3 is CASSQSGTTYNEQFF. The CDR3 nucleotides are TGTGCCAGCAGCCAATCCGGGACTACCTACAATGAGCAGTTCTTC.

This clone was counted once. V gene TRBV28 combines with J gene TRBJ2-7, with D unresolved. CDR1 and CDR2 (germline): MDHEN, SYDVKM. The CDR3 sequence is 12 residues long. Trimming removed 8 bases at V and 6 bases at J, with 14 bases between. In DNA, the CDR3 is TGTGCCAGCTGCTCACCTTCTAGCGAGCAGTACTTC. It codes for CASCSPSSEQYF.

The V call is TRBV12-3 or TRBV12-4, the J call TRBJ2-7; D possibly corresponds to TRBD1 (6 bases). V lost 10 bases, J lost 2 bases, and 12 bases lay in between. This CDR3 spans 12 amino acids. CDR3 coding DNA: TGTGCCACCTCCCGGGACACCTACGAGCAGTACTTC. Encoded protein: CATSRDTYEQYF.

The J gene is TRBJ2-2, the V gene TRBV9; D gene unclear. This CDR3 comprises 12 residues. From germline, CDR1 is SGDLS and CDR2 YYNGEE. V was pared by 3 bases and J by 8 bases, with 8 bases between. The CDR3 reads CASSAHGGELFF. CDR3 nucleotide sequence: TGTGCCAGCAGCGCGCACGGTGGGGAGCTGTTTTTT.

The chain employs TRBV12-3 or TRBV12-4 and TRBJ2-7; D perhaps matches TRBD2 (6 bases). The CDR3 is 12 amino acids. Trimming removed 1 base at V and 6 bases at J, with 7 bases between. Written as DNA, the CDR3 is TGTGCCAGCAGTTTAGGGGGAGGCGAGCAGTACTTC. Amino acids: CASSLGGGEQYF.

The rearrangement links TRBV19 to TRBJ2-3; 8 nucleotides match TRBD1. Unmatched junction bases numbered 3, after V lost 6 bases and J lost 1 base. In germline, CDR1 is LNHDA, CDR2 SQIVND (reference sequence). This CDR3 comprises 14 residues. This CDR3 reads CASSKTGGTDTQYF. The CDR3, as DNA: TGTGCCAGTAGCAAGACAGGGGGCACAGATACGCAGTATTTT. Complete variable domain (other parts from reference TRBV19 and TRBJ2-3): DGGITQSPKYLFRKEGQNVTLSCEQNLNHDAMYWYRQDPGQGLRLIYYSQIVNDFQKGDIAEGYSVSREKKESFPLTVTSAQKNPTAFYLCASSKTGGTDTQYFGPGTRLTVL.

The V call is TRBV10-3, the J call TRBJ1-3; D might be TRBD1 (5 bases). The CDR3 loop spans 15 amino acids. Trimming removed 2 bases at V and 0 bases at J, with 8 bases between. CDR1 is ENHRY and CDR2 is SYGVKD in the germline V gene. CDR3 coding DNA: TGTGCCATCAGTGAGCAGGGTGGCTCTGGAAACACCATATATTTT. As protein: CAISEQGGSGNTIYF.